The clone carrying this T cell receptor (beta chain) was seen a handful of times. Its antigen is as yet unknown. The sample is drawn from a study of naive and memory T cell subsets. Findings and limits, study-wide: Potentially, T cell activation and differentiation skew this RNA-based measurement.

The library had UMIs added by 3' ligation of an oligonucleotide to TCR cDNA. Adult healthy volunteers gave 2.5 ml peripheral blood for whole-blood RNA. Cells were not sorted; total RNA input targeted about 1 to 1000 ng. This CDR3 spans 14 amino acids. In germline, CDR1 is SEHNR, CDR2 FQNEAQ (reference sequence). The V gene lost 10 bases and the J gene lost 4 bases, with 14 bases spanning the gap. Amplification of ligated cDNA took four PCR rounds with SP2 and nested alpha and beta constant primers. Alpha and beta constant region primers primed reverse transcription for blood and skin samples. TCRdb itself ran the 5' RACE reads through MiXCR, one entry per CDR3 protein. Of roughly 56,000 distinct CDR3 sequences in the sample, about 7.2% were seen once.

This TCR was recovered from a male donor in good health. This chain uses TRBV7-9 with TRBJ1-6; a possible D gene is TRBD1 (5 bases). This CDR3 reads CAISGTDYNSPLHF. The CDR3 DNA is TGTGCCATTTCCGGGACGGATTATAATTCACCCCTCCACTTT.